This T cell receptor (beta chain) emerged from a study of immune characterization of retroperitoneal liposarcoma. Relative to its sample, this clonotype is medium-sized. Germline V gives CDR1 SGHTA, CDR2 FQGTGA. V shed 3 bases and J shed 2 bases, with 9 bases lying between them. CDR3 length: 14 residues. TCRdb ran MiXCR on the PCR reads and lists one entry per CDR3 protein. The sample consists of 8,500 or so distinct CDR3 sequences, about two fifths of them appearing once. The receptor's source is a male donor with retroperitoneal liposarcoma. The chain combines TRBV7-3 with TRBJ2-3, with D perhaps matching TRBD1 (6 bases). Sequencing was carried out using tumor tissue. The DNA for the CDR3 is TGTGCCAGCAGCTTTCAGGGGAACACAGATACGCAGTATTTT. Protein sequence: CASSFQGNTDTQYF.